Detailed here is one T cell receptor (beta chain). The time point: newly diagnosed GD, antithyroid drugs for less than 3 months. Isolated PBMC RNA provided the starting material for the TCR library. This record belongs to a study of regulatory T cells in long-lasting Graves disease. Combining iRepertoire HTBI primers with Arm-PCR of CDR3 regions, the authors built TCR beta libraries. TCRdb fed the multiplex PCR reads into MiXCR, producing one record per CDR3 protein. The sample has a few hundred thousand distinct CDR3 sequences, 10% to 15% seen once; the top ten hold approximately 17%. Germline CDR1 is DFQATT and CDR2 is SNEGSKA (reference sequence). The CDR3 sequence is 13 residues long. Trimming removed 8 bases at V and 2 bases at J, with 15 bases between. This same sample was also taken into another study, of T cells in Graves' hyperthyroidism and ophthalmopathy.

This sequence joins TRBV20-1 and TRBJ1-2; D perhaps matches TRBD1 (6 bases). Sample: peripheral blood mononuclear cells (PBMCs), taken at new diagnosis, from a patient treated with antithyroid drugs. The sequence was collected from a woman aged 18 to 35 with Graves disease. The CDR3 is CSSTIQGNYGYTF. The CDR3, as DNA: TGCAGTTCAACAATCCAGGGGAACTATGGCTACACCTTC.